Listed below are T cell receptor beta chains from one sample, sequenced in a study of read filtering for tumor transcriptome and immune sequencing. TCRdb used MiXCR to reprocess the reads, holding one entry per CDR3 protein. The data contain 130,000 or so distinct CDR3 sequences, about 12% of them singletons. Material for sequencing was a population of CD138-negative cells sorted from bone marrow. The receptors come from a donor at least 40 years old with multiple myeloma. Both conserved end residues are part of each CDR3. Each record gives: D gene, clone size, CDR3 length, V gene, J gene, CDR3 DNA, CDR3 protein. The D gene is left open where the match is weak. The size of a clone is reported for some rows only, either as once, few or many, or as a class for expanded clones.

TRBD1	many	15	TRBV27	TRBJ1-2	TGTGCCAGCAGTTCAGGGACAGGGGCTATAAGGGGCTACACCTTC	CASSSGTGAIRGYTF
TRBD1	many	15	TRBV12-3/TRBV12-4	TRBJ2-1	TGTGCCAGCAGAGATGACAGGGGGCACGGCAATGAGCAGTTCTTC	CASRDDRGHGNEQFF
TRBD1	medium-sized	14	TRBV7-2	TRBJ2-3	TGTGCCAGCAGCCCGACAGGGGGCACAGATACGCAGTATTTT	CASSPTGGTDTQYF
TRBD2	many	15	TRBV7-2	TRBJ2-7	TGTGCCAGCAGCTTAGCGGGGACTAGCGGGAACGAGCAGTACTTC	CASSLAGTSGNEQYF
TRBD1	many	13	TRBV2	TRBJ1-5	TGTGCCAGCAGTGGGACAGGCCGACAGCCCCAGCATTTT	CASSGTGRQPQHF
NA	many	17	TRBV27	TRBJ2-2	TGTGCCAGCAGCCTGGAGCTAGGGAGAACAGGGACCGGGGAGCTGTTTTTT	CASSLELGRTGTGELFF
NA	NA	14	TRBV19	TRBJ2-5	TGTGCCAGTAGTATTTGGGGGCGTCAAGAGACCCAGTACTTC	CASSIWGRQETQYF
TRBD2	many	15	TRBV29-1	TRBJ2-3	TGCAGCGTCCCAAGGCGGGGGTCTAGCACAGATACGCAGTATTTT	CSVPRRGSSTDTQYF
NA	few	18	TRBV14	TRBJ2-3	TGTGCCAGCAGCCAAGATCCGGTCCTAGCGACATTCACAGATACGCAGTATTTT	CASSQDPVLATFTDTQYF
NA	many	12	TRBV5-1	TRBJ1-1	TGCGCCAGCAGGTTCGGACAGACTGAAGCTTTCTTT	CASRFGQTEAFF
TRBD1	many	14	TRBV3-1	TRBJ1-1	TGTGCCAGCAGCCGGGACAGGTTTGACACTGAAGCTTTCTTT	CASSRDRFDTEAFF
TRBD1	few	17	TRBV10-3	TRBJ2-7	TGTGCCATCAGTGAGTCTGGTGAGGGGGCGGCAGGCTACGAGCAGTACTTC	CAISESGEGAAGYEQYF
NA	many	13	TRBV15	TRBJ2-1	TGTGCCACCAGCTGGCAGTTCAGCGATGAGCAGTTCTTC	CATSWQFSDEQFF